This T cell receptor (beta chain) came from a study of blood T cell repertoires in COVID-19. The assay was immunoSEQ multiplex PCR, and TCRdb's table has in-frame clones only and misses some. Here the sample spans 150,000 to 200,000 clones, approximately 80% being singletons. On this clone: Other DNA sequences in this specimen translate into the identical CDR3.

CDR1 and CDR2 (germline): SGHRS, YFSETQ. Trimming removed 0 bases at V and 0 bases at J, with 6 bases between. The CDR3 has 14 amino acids. This rearrangement joins TRBV5-1 to TRBJ1-1; no clear D. The sequenced sample consisted of PBMCs or T cells enriched from blood (not recorded which). The sequence came from a woman in her sixties or seventies who had recovered from COVID-19. CDR3 in amino acids: CASSLVQMNTEAFF. DNA for the CDR3: TGCGCCAGCAGCTTGGTACAAATGAACACTGAAGCTTTCTTT. The full variable domain, rest sourced from reference TRBV5-1 and TRBJ1-1, is KAGVTQTPRYLIKTRGQQVTLSCSPISGHRSVSWYQQTPGQGLQFLFEYFSETQRNKGNFPGRFSGRQFSNSRSEMNVSTLELGDSALYLCASSLVQMNTEAFFGQGTRLTVV.